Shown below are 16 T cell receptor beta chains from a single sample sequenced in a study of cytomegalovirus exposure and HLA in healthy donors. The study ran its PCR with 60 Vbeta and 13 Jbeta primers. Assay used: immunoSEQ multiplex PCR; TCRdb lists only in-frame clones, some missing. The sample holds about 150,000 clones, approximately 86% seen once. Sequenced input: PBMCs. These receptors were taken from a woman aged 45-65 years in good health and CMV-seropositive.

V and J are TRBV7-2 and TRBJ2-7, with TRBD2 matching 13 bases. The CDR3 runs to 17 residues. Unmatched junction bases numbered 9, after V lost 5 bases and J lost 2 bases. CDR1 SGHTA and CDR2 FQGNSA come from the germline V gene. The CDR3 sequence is CASSRTSGGPRPYEQYF. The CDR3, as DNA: TGTGCCAGCAGCAGGACTAGCGGGGGCCCGAGACCCTACGAGCAGTACTTC.

The CDR3, as DNA: TGTGCCAGCACTCAGGGGTTTGGGTCCTCCTACAATGAGCAGTTCTTC. Amino acids: CASTQGFGSSYNEQFF. V is TRBV5-6 and J is TRBJ2-1; D is perhaps TRBD1 (6 bases). V lost 6 bases, J lost 0 bases, and 16 bases lay in between. Germline V lookup: CDR1 SGHDT, CDR2 YYEEEE. There are 16 residues in the CDR3.

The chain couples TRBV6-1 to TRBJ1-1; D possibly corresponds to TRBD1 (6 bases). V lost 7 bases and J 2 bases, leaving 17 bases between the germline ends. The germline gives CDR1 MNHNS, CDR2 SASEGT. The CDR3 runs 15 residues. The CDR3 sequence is CASTSGTYGNTEAFF. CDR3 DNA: TGTGCCAGCACCTCCGGGACATATGGAAACACTGAAGCTTTCTTT.

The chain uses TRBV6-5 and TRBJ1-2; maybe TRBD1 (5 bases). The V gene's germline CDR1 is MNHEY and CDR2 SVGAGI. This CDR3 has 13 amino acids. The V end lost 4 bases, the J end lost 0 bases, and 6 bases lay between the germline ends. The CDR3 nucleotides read TGTGCCAGCAGTTCACAGGCTAACTATGGCTACACCTTC. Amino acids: CASSSQANYGYTF.

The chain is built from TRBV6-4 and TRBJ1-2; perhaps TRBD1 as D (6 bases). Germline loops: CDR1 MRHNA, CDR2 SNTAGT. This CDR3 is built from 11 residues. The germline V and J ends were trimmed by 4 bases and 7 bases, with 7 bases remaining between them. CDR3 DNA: TGTGCCAGCAGTGGGGGGCCTGGCTACACCTTC. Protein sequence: CASSGGPGYTF.

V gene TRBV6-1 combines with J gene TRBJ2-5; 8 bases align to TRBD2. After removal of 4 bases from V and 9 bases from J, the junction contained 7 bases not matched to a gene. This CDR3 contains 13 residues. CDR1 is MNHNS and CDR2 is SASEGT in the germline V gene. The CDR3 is CASSGPTRGAQYF. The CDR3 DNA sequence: TGTGCCAGCAGTGGGCCCACGCGGGGGGCCCAGTACTTC.

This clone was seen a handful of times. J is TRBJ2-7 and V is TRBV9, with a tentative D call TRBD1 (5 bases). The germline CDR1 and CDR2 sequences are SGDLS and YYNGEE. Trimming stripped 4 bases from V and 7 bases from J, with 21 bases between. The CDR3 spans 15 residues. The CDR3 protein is CASSPTVVGSREQYF. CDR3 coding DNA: TGTGCCAGCAGCCCGACAGTGGTGGGGTCGCGTGAGCAGTACTTC.

CDR3 residues: CASSFGIGSNYGYTF. DNA of the CDR3: TGTGCCAGCAGTTTCGGTATCGGTTCTAACTATGGCTACACCTTC. The genes are TRBV27 and TRBJ1-2; D is unclear. Trimming took off 3 bases at V and 0 bases at J, with 11 bases between the two ends. The CDR3 is 15 amino acids. Germline CDR1 reads MNHEY; CDR2 reads SMNVEV (reference sequence).

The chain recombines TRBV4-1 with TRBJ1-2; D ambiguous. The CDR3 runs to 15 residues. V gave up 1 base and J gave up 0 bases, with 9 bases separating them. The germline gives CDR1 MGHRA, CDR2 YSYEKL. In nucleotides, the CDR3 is TGCGCCAGCAGCCAAGGTTTAGCATCTAACTATGGCTACACCTTC. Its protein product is CASSQGLASNYGYTF.

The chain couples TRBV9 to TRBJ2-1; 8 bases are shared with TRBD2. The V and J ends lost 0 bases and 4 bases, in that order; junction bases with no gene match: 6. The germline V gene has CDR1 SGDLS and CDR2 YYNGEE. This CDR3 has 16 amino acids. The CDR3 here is CASSVDRGGGYNEQFF. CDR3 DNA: TGTGCCAGCAGCGTAGACCGGGGGGGCGGGTACAATGAGCAGTTCTTC.

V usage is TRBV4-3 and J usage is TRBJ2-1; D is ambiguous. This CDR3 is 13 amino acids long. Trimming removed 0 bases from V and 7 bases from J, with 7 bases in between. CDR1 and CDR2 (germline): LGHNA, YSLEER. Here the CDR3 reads CASSQEGQNEQFF. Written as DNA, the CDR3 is TGCGCCAGCAGCCAAGAGGGCCAGAATGAGCAGTTCTTC.

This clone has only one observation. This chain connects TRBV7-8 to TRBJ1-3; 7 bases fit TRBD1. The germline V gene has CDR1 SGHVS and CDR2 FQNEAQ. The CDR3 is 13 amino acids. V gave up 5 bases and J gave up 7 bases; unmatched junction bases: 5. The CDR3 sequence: CASSPTGKNTIYF. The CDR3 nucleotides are TGTGCCAGCAGCCCGACAGGGAAGAACACCATATATTTT. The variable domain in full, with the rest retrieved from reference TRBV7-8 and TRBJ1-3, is GAGVSQSPRYKVAKRGQDVALRCDPISGHVSLFWYQQALGQGPEFLTYFQNEAQLDKSGLPSDRFFAERPEGSVSTLKIQRTQQEDSAVYLCASSPTGKNTIYFGEGSWLTVV.

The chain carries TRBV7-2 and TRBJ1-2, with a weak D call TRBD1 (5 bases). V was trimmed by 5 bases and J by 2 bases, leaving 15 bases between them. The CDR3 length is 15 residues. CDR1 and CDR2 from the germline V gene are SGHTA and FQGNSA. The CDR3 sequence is CASSPSGVGNYGYTF. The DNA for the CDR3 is TGTGCCAGCAGCCCCTCGGGGGTGGGAAACTATGGCTACACCTTC.

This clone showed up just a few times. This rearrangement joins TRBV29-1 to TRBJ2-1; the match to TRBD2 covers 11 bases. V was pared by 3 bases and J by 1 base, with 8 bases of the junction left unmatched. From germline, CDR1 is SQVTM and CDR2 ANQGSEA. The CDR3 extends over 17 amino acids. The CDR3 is CSVDGLAGGLSYNEQFF. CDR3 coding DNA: TGCAGCGTTGACGGTCTAGCGGGGGGCCTATCCTACAATGAGCAGTTCTTC.

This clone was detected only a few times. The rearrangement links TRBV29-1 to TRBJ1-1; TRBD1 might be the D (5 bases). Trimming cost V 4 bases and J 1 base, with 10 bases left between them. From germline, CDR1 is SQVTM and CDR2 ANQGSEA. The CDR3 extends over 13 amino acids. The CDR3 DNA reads TGCAGCGTTGGGCCCACAGGGAACACTGAAGCTTTCTTT. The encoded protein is CSVGPTGNTEAFF. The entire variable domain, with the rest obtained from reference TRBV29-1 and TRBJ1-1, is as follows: SAVISQKPSRDICQRGTSLTIQCQVDSQVTMMFWYRQQPGQSLTLIATANQGSEATYESGFVIDKFPISRPNLTFSTLTVSNMSPEDSSIYLCSVGPTGNTEAFFGQGTRLTVV.

Here the CDR3 reads CASRGPSYNEQFF. The CDR3, as DNA: TGTGCCAGCAGGGGGCCCTCCTACAATGAGCAGTTCTTC. The rearrangement uses TRBV6-1 and TRBJ2-1; maybe TRBD1 (5 bases). The germline gives CDR1 MNHNS, CDR2 SASEGT. The V gene lost 6 bases and the J gene lost 0 bases, with 6 bases spanning the gap. The CDR3 sequence is 13 residues long.